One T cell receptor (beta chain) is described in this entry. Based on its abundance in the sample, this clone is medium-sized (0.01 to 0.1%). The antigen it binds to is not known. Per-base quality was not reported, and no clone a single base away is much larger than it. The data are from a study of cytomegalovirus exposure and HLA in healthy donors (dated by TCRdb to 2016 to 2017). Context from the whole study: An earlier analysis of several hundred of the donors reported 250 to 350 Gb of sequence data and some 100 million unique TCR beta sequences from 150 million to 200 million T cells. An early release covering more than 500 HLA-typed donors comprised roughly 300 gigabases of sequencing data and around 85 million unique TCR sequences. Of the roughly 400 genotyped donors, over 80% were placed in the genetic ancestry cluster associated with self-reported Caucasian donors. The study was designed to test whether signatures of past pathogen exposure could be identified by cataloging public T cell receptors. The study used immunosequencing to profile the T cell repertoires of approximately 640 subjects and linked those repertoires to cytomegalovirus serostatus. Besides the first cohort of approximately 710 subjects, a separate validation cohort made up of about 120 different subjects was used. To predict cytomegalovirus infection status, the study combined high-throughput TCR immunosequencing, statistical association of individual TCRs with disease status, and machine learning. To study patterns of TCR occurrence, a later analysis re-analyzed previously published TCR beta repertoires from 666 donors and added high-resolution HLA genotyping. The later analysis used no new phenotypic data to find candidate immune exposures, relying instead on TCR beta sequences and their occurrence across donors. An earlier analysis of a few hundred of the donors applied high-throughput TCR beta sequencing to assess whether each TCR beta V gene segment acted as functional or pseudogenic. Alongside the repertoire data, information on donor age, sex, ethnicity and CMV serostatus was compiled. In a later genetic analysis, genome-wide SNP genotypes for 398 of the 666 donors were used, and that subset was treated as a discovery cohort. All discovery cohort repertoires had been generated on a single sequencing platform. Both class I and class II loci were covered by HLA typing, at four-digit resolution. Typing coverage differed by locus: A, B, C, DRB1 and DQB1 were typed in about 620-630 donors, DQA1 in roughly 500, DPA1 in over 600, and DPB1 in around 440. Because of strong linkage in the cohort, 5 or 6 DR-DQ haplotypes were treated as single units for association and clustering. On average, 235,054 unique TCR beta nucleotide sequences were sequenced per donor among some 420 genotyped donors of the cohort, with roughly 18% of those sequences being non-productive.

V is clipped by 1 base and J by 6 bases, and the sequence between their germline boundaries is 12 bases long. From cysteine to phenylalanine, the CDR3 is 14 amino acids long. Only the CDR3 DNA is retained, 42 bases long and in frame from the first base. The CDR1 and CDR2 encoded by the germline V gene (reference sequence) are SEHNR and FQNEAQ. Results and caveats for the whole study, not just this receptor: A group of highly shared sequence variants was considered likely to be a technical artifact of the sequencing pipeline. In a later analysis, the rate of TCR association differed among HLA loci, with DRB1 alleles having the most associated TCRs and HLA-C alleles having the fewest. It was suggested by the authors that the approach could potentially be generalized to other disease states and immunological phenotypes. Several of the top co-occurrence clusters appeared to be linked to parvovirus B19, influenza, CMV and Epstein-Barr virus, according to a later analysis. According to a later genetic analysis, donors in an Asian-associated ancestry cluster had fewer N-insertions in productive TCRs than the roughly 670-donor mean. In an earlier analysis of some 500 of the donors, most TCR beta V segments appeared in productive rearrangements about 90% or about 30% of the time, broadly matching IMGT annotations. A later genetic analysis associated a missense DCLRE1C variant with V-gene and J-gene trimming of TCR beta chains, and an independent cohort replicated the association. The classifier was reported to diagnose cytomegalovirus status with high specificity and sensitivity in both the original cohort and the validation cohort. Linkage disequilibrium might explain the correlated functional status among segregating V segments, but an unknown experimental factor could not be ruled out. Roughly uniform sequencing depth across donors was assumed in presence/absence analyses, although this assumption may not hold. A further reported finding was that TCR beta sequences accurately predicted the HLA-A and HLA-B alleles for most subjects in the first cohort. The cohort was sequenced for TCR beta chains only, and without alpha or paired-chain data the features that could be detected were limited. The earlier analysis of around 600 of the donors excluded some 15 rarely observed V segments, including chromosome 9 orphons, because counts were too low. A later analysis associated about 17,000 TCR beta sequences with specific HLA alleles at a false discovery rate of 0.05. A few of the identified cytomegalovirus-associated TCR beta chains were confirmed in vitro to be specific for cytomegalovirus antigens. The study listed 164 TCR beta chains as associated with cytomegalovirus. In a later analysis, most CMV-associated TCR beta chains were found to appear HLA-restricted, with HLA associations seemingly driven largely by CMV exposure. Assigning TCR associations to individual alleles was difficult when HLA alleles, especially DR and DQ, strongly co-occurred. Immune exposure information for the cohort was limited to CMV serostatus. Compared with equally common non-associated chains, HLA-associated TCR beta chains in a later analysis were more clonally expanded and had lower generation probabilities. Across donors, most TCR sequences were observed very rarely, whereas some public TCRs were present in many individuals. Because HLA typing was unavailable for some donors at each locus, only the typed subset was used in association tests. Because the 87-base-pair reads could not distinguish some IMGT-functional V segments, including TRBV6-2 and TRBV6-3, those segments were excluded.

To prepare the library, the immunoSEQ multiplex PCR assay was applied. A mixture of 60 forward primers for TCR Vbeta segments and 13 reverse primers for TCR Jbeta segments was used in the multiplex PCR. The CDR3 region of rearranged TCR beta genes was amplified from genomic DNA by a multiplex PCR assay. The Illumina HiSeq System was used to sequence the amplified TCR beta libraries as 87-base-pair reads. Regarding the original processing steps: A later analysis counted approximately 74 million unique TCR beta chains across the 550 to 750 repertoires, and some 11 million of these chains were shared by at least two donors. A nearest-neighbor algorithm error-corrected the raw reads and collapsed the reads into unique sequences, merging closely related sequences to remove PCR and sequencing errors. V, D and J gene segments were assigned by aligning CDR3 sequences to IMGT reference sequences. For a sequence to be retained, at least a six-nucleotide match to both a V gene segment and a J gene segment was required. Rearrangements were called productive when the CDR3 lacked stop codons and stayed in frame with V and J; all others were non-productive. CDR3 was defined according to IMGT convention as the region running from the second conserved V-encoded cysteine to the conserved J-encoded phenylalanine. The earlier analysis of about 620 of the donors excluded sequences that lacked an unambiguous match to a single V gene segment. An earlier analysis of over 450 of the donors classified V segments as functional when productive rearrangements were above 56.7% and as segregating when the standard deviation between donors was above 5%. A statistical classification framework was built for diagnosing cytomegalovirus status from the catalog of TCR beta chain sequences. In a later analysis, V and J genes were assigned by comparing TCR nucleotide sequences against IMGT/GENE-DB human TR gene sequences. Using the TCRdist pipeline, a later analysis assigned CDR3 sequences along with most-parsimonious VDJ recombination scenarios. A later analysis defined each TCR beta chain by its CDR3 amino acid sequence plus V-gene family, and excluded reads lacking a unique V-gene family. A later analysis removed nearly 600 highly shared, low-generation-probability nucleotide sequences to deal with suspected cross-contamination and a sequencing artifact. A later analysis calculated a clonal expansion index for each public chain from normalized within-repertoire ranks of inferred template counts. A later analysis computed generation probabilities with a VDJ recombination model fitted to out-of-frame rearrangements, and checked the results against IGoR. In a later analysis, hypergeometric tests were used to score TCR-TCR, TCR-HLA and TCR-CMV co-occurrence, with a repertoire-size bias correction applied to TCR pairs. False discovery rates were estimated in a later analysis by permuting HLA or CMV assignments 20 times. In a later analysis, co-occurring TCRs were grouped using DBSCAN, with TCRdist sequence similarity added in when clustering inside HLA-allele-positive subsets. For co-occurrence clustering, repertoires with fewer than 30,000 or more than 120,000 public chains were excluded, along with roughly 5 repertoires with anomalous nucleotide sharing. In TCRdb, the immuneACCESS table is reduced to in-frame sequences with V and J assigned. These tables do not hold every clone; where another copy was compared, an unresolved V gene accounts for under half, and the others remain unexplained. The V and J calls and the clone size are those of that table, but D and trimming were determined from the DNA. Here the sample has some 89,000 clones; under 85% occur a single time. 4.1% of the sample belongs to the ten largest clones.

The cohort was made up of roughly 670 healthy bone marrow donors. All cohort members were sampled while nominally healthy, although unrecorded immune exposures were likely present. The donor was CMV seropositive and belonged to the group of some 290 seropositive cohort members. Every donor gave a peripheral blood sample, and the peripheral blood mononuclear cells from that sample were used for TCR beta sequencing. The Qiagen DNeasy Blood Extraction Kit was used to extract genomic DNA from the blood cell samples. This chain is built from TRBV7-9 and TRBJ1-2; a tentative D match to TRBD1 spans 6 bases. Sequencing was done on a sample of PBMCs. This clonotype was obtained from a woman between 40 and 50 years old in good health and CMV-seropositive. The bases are TGTGCCAGCAGCTTAGTCCAACAGGGCAATGGCTACACCTTC. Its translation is CASSLVQQGNGYTF.